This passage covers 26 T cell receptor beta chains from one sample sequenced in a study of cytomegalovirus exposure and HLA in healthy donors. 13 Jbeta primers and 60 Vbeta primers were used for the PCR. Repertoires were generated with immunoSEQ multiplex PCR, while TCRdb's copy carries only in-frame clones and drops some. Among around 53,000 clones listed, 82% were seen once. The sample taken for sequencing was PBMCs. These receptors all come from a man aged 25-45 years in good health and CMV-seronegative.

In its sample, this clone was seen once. The CDR3 DNA follows: TGTGCCAGCAGCACGAGGACAGGGGGCCTCCTCCTTAACACTGAAGCTTTCTTT. Translation gives CASSTRTGGLLLNTEAFF. The genes are TRBV5-6 and TRBJ1-1, with 11 bases that match TRBD1. The V and J ends lost 4 bases and 2 bases, in that order; junction bases with no gene match: 13. Germline values: CDR1 SGHDT, CDR2 YYEEEE. CDR3 length equals 18 residues.

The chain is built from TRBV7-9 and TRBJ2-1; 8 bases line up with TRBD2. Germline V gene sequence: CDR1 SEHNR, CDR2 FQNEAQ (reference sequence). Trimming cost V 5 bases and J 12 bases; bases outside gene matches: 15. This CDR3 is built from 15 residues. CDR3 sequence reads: CASSPTGGLDDGQFF. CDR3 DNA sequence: TGTGCCAGCAGCCCTACGGGAGGGCTCGACGATGGGCAGTTCTTC.

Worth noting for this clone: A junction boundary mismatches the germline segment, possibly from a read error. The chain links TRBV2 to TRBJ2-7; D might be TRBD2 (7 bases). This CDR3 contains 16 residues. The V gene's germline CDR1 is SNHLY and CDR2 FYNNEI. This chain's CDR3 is CASTFPVRGAAYGQYF. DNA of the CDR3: TGTGCCAGCACGTTCCCGGTTCGGGGGGCGGCCTACGGGCAGTACTTC.

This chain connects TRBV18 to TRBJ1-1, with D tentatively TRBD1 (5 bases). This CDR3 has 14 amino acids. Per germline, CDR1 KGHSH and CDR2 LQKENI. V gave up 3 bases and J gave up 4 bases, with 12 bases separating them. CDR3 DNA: TGTGCCAGCTCACCGACCCGGGGGGGCACTGAAGCTTTCTTT. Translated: CASSPTRGGTEAFF.

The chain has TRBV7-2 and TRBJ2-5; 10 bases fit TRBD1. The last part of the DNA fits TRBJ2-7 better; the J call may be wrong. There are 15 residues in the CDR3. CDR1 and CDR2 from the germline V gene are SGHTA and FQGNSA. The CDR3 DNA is TGTGCCAGCAGCTTAGGACAGGGGGCGGTCTACGAGCAGTACTTC. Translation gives CASSLGQGAVYEQYF.

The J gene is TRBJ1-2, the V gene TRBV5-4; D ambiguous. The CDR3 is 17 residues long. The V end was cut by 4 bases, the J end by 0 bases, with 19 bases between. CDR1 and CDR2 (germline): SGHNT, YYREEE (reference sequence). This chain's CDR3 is CASSRSQQAKANYGYTF. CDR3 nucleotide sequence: TGTGCCAGCAGCCGCTCCCAACAAGCGAAAGCTAACTATGGCTACACCTTC.

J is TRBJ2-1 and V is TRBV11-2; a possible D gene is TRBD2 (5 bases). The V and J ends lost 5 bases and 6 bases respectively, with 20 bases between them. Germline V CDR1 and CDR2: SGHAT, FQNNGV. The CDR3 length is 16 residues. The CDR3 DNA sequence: TGTGCCAGCAGCGCCAAGTCCGGGAATACCGGCAATGAGCAGTTCTTC. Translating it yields CASSAKSGNTGNEQFF.

The CDR3, as DNA: TGTGCCAGCAATTTTGGAGACAGGGAAGCCTACGAGCAGTACTTC. Its translation: CASNFGDREAYEQYF. The J gene is TRBJ2-7, the V gene TRBV28; 7 nucleotides line up with TRBD1. Per germline, CDR1 MDHEN and CDR2 SYDVKM. The CDR3 runs 15 residues. The ends lost 7 bases at V and 2 bases at J; junction bases unmatched: 11.

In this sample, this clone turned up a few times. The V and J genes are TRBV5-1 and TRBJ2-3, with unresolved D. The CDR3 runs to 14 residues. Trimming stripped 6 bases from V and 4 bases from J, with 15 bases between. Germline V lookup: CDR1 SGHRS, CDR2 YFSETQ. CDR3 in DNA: TGCGCCAGCACCCCCCGAGCCGCATCAGATACGCAGTATTTT. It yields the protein CASTPRAASDTQYF.

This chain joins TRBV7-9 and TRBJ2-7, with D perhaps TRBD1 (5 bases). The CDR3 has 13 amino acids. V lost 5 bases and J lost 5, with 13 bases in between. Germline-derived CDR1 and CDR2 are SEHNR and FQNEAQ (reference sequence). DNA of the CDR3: TGTGCCAGCAGCCCCCCTGGGGCCGACGAGCAGTACTTC. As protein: CASSPPGADEQYF.

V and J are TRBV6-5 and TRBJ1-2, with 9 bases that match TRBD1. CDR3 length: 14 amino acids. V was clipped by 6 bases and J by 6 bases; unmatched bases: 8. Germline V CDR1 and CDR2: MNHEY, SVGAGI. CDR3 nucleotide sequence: TGTGCCAGCAGCCGCAACAGGGGGCGAAATGGCTACACCTTC. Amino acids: CASSRNRGRNGYTF.

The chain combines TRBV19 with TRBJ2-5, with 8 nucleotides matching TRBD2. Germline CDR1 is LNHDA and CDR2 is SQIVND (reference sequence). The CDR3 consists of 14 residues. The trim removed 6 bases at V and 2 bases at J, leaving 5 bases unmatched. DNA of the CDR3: TGTGCCAGTAGGGTTAGCGGGGCTCAAGAGACCCAGTACTTC. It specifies CASRVSGAQETQYF.

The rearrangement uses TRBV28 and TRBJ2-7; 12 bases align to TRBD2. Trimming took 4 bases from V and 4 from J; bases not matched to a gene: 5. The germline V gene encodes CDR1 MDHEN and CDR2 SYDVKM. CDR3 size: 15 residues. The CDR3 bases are TGTGCCAGCAGTTCAACGACTAGCGGGGGTTACGAGCAGTACTTC. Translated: CASSSTTSGGYEQYF.

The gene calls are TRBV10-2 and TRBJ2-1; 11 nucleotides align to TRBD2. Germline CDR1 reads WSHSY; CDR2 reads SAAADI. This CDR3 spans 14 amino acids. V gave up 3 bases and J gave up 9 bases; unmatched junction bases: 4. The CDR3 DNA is TGCGCCAGCAGTGAACTAGCGGGAGCCAGTGAGCAGTTCTTC. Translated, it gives CASSELAGASEQFF.

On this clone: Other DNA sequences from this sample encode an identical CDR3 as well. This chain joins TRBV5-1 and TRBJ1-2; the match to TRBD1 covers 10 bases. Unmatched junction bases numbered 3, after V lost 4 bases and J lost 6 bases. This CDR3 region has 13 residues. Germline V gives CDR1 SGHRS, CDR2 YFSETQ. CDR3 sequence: CASSEGTGDGYTF. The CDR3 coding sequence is TGCGCCAGCAGCGAAGGGACAGGGGATGGCTACACCTTC.

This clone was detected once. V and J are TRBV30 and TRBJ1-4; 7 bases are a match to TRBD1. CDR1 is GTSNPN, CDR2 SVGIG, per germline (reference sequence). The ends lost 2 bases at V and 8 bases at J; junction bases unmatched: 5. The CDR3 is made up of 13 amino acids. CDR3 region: CAWSRTGSEKLFF. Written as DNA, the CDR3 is TGTGCCTGGAGTAGGACAGGATCCGAAAAACTGTTTTTT.

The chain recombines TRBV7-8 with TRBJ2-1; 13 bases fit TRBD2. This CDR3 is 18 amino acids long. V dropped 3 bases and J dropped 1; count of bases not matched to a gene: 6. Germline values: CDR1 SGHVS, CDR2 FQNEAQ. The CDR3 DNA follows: TGTGCCAGCAGCTTCACTCGGACTAGCGGGAGTTCCTACAATGAGCAGTTCTTC. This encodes CASSFTRTSGSSYNEQFF.

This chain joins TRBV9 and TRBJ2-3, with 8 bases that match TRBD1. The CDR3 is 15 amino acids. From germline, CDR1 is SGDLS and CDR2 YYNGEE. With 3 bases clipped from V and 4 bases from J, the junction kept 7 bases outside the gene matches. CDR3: CASSGDRGGADTQYF. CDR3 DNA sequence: TGTGCCAGCAGCGGTGACAGGGGTGGAGCAGATACGCAGTATTTT.

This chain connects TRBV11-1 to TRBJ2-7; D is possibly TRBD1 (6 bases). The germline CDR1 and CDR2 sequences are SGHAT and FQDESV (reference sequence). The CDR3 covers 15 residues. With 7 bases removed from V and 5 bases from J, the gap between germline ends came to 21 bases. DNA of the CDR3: TGTGCCAGCACAGCAGGGGACACTCAGAGACACGAGCAGTACTTC. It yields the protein CASTAGDTQRHEQYF.

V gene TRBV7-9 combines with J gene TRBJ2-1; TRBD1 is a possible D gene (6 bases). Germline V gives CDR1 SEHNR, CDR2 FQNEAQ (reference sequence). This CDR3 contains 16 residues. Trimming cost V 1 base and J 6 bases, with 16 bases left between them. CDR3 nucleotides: TGTGCCAGCAGCTTAGGATTAACAGGGCGAATCAATGAGCAGTTCTTC. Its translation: CASSLGLTGRINEQFF. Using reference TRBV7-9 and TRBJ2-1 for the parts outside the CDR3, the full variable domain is DTGVSQNPRHKITKRGQNVTFRCDPISEHNRLYWYRQTLGQGPEFLTYFQNEAQLEKSRLLSDRFSAERPKGSFSTLEIQRTEQGDSAMYLCASSLGLTGRINEQFFGPGTRLTVL.

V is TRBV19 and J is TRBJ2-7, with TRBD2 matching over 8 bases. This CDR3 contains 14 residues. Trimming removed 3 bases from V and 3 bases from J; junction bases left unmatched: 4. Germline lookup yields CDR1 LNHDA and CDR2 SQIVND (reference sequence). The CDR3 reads CASSIGLADYEQYF. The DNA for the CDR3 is TGTGCCAGTAGTATCGGACTAGCAGACTACGAGCAGTACTTC.

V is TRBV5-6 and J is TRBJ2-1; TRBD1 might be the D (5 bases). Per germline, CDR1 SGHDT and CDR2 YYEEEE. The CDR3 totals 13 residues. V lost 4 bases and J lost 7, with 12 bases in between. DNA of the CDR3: TGTGCCAGCAGCCGCCCTCAGGGAAATGAGCAGTTCTTC. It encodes CASSRPQGNEQFF.

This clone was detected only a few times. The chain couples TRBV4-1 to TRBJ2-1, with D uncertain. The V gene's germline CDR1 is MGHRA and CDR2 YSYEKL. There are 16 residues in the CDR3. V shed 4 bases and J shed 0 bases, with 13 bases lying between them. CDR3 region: CASSLSQLSSYNEQFF. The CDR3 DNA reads TGCGCCAGCAGCCTATCCCAACTTAGCTCCTACAATGAGCAGTTCTTC.

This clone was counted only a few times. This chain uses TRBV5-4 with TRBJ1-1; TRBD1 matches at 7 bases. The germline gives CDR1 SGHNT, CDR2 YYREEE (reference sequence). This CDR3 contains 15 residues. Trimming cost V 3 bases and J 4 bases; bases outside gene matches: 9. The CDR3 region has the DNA TGTGCCAGCAGCTCGGAGGGGCCAGGGGGCACTGAAGCTTTCTTT. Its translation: CASSSEGPGGTEAFF.

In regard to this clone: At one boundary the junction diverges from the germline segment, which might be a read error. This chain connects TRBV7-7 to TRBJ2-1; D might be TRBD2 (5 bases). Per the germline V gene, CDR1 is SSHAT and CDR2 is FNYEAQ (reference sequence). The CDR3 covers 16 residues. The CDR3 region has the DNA TGTGCTAGCAGCTGGGTACTAGAGGTCCTCTACAATGAGCAGTTCTTC. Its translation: CASSWVLEVLYNEQFF.

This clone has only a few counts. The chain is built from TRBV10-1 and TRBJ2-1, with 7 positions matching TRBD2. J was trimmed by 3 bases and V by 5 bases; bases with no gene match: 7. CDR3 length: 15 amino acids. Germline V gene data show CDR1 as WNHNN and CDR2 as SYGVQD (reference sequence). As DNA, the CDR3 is TGCGCCAGCAGTAGGTTGGCGGGAGTCTACAATGAGCAGTTCTTC. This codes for CASSRLAGVYNEQFF.